These T cell receptor beta chains were read from a single sample in a study of OX40 agonist ivuxolimab in advanced cancers. The protocol was immunoSEQ multiplex PCR, while the TCRdb copy is restricted to in-frame clones and leaves out a portion. The data hold about 62,000 clones, with 85% observed a single time. Sequenced material: CD4+ or CD8+ T cells sorted from blood, taken in a trial of the OX40 agonist ivuxolimab. The receptor set was obtained from an adult with an advanced solid tumor such as melanoma, head and neck, liver or kidney cancer. The CDR3 runs from the conserved cysteine through the conserved F or W. Fields, in order: D gene, J gene, CDR3 length, clone size, V gene, CDR3 DNA, CDR3 protein. A D gene is named only where the DNA matches it firmly. Size tells how often a clone was seen (once, few, many) or the class of an expanded clone, and some rows leave it out.

d_gene: TRBD2; j_gene: TRBJ2-2; len: 15; abundance: NA; v_gene: TRBV7-2; CDR3nt: TGTGCCAGCAGCTGGGAGGTGGGAGGGGCCGGGGAGCTGTTTTTT; CDR3aa: CASSWEVGGAGELFF
d_gene: NA; j_gene: TRBJ1-4; len: 15; abundance: few; v_gene: TRBV2; CDR3nt: TGTGCCAGCAGTGAAAGGGGTGGGACTCAAGAAAAACTGTTTTTT; CDR3aa: CASSERGGTQEKLFF
d_gene: NA; j_gene: TRBJ2-3; len: 14; abundance: NA; v_gene: TRBV7-9; CDR3nt: TGTGCCAGCAGCCCTCGACTGTCCACAGATACGCAGTATTTT; CDR3aa: CASSPRLSTDTQYF
d_gene: NA; j_gene: TRBJ2-3; len: 13; abundance: NA; v_gene: TRBV2; CDR3nt: TGTGCCAGCAGCGCTTCCAACGGGAATACGCAGTATTTT; CDR3aa: CASSASNGNTQYF
d_gene: NA; j_gene: TRBJ1-2; len: 16; abundance: NA; v_gene: TRBV4-1; CDR3nt: TGCGCCAGCAGCCAAGATTCGACAGCTTCTAACTATGGCTACACCTTC; CDR3aa: CASSQDSTASNYGYTF
d_gene: TRBD1; j_gene: TRBJ1-4; len: 17; abundance: NA; v_gene: TRBV27; CDR3nt: TGTGCCAGCAGTCTTATCGGGGGACAGGGATTAGGTGAAAAACTGTTTTTT; CDR3aa: CASSLIGGQGLGEKLFF
d_gene: NA; j_gene: TRBJ1-6; len: 15; abundance: NA; v_gene: TRBV7-8; CDR3nt: TGTGCCAGCAGCTCCCAGGGTAGGAATAATTCACCCCTCCACTTT; CDR3aa: CASSSQGRNNSPLHF
d_gene: NA; j_gene: TRBJ1-4; len: 15; abundance: once; v_gene: TRBV13; CDR3nt: TGTGCCAGCAGCCCGGCCGGGGAAGGGTACGAAAAACTGTTTTTT; CDR3aa: CASSPAGEGYEKLFF
d_gene: TRBD2; j_gene: TRBJ2-7; len: 15; abundance: NA; v_gene: TRBV7-8; CDR3nt: TGTGCCAGCAGCCCGCGGACTAGCGGGAGTTACGAGCAGTACTTC; CDR3aa: CASSPRTSGSYEQYF
d_gene: NA; j_gene: TRBJ2-5; len: 11; abundance: once; v_gene: TRBV29-1; CDR3nt: TGCAGCGTTGCAGAGGGGGAGACCCAGTACTTC; CDR3aa: CSVAEGETQYF
d_gene: NA; j_gene: TRBJ1-1; len: 14; abundance: NA; v_gene: TRBV4-1; CDR3nt: TGCGCCAGCAGCCCCTGGGAGACGAACACTGAAGCTTTCTTT; CDR3aa: CASSPWETNTEAFF
d_gene: NA; j_gene: TRBJ1-3; len: 15; abundance: NA; v_gene: TRBV9; CDR3nt: TGTGCCAGCAGCGACACGGGGACCTCTGGAAACACCATATATTTT; CDR3aa: CASSDTGTSGNTIYF
d_gene: TRBD1; j_gene: TRBJ1-4; len: 15; abundance: NA; v_gene: TRBV7-2; CDR3nt: TGTGCCAGCAGCCCCCCGGGACAGGGGGGTAAAAAACTGTTTTTT; CDR3aa: CASSPPGQGGKKLFF
d_gene: TRBD1; j_gene: TRBJ1-2; len: 13; abundance: NA; v_gene: TRBV27; CDR3nt: TGTGCCAGCAGTTTCGACAGGGAAGAAGGCTACACCTTC; CDR3aa: CASSFDREEGYTF
d_gene: TRBD2; j_gene: TRBJ2-3; len: 16; abundance: NA; v_gene: TRBV9; CDR3nt: TGTGCCAGCAGCCCCTTCGGGGGGAGTGGCACAGATACGCAGTATTTT; CDR3aa: CASSPFGGSGTDTQYF
d_gene: NA; j_gene: TRBJ1-2; len: 14; abundance: NA; v_gene: TRBV10-3; CDR3nt: TGTGCCATCAGTGACCCGGGAAGGGAAAGCGGCTACACCTTC; CDR3aa: CAISDPGRESGYTF
d_gene: TRBD1; j_gene: TRBJ2-5; len: 13; abundance: NA; v_gene: TRBV28; CDR3nt: TGTGCCAGCAGAATACAGGGGCAAGAGACCCAGTACTTC; CDR3aa: CASRIQGQETQYF
d_gene: NA; j_gene: TRBJ1-3; len: 14; abundance: NA; v_gene: TRBV6-1; CDR3nt: TGTGCCAGCAGACCGGCATTCTCTGGAAACACCATATATTTT; CDR3aa: CASRPAFSGNTIYF